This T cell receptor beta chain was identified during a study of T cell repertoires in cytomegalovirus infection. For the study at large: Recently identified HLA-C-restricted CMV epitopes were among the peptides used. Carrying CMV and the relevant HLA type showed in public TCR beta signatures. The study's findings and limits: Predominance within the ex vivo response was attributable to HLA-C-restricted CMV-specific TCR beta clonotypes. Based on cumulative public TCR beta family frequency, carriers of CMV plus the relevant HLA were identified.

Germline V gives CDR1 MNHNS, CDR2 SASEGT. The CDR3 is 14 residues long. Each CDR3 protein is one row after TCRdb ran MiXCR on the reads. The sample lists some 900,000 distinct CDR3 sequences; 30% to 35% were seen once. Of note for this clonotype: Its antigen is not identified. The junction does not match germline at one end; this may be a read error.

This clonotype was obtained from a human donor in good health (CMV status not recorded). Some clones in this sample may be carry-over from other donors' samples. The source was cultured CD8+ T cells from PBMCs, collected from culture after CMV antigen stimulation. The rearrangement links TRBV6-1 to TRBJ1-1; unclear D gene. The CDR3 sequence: CANSSNPTATEAFF. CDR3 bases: TGTGCCAACAGTAGTAACCCGACGGCTACTGAAGCTTTCTTT.